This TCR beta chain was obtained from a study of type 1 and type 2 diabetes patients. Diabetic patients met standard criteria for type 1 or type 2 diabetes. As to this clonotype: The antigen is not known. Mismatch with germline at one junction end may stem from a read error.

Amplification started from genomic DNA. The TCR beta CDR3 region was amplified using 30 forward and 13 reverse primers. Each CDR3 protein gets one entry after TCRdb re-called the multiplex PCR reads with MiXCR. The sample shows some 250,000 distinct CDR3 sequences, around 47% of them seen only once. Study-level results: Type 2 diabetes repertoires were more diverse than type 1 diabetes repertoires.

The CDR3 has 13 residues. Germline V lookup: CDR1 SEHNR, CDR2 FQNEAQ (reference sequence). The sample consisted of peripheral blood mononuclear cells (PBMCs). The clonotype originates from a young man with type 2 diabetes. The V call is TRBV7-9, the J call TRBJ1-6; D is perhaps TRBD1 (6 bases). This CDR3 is CASSLAIGGRNIF. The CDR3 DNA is TGTGCCAGCAGCTTAGCGATCGGGGGCCGTAACATTTTT.